This T cell receptor beta chain was identified in a study of T-cell memory formation after mild COVID-19 (dated by TCRdb to the early 2020s). Some background on the complete study: Most TCR sequence clusters were specific to one of the two donors. T-cell clones expanding and contracting after mild COVID-19 in two donors were tracked by longitudinal TCRalpha and TCRbeta repertoire sequencing. Two young, previously healthy adult volunteers, one female and one male, were included in the cohort. The research as a whole found: The detection of some responding clones in pre-infection memory suggests that pre-existing cross-reactive memory T cells joined the SARS-CoV-2 response. Contracting CD4+ clones appeared mostly in the CM and EM memory subsets, whereas CD8+ clones were enriched in EMRA. Clones contracting from day 15 to 85 had balanced CD4/CD8 phenotypes, while a second wave expanding from day 15 to 37 was biased towards CD4+. The study covered only a couple of mild cases, and larger cohorts including severe cases with pre-infection samples were considered necessary. Whether the second-wave clones peaking on day 37 were SARS-CoV-2 specific was not confirmed.

Sequencing used an Illumina NovaSeq 6000. cDNA libraries for TCRalpha and TCRbeta were prepared by 5'RACE using constant-segment primers, with sample barcodes and unique molecular identifiers added. RNA was extracted from every sample with Trizol reagent. Amplification of the libraries took two PCR steps, and the second step added a second sample barcode plus Illumina TruSeq adapters. Libraries were sequenced on an Illumina NovaSeq with 2 x 150 bp paired-end reads. The paper's data handling went like this. Demultiplexing of reads and collapsing into UMI-guided consensus sequences were performed with migec v1.2.7. Using mixcr v2.1.11, the UMI consensuses were aligned to TRA and TRB V and J templates and assembled into clonotypes. Expanded or contracted clonotypes were those called significant by both edgeR and NoisET, with noise models trained on biological replicates. For edgeR calls, the cutoffs were a false discovery rate-adjusted p below 0.01 and a log2 fold-change threshold of 1. As an exploratory analysis of dynamics, max-normalized trajectories of the 1000 most abundant clonotypes were examined with PCA combined with hierarchical clustering. The CD4 or CD8 phenotype of responding clones was assigned using the separately sequenced CD4+ and CD8+ repertoires. TCRdb itself trimmed the public reads at Q25 with fastp, ran MiXCR and retained productive beta chains. Each CDR3 protein gets just one entry, which takes the most common genes and DNA from the rows behind it. Clone size and V and J calls follow TCRdb, not the original study. The sample table holds about 320,000 distinct CDR3 sequences, of which roughly an eighth were seen once. The biggest ten clones account for around 20% of the sample.

Ficoll-Paque density gradient centrifugation was used to isolate PBMCs. Concerning this clonotype itself: The antigen this receptor binds is unknown. Nothing much larger sits one base from this clone, and base qualities are not available.

The specimen was PBMCs or a T cell subset sorted from them (not recorded which). The receptor's source is a man between 18 and 35 years old who had mild COVID-19 (a few samples of this study predate the infection). The sample titles of this study are shuffled in the database, so cell type and time point are left out; the donor was told from shared clones.

The CDR3 here reads CASSLWADRGRGYTF. The DNA is as follows: TGTGCCAGCAGTTTATGGGCGGACAGGGGACGTGGCTACACCTTC. Here the chain combines TRBV27 and TRBJ1-2, and TRBD1 matches 9 of the central bases. CDR1 and CDR2, per the germline V gene (reference sequence), are MNHEY and SMNVEV. The CDR3 numbers 15 residues from cysteine through phenylalanine. Left in the record is the CDR3 DNA by itself, 45 bases read in frame from the first base. The V end gives up 1 base and the J end 7 bases, leaving 7 bases in the junction not matched to a gene.